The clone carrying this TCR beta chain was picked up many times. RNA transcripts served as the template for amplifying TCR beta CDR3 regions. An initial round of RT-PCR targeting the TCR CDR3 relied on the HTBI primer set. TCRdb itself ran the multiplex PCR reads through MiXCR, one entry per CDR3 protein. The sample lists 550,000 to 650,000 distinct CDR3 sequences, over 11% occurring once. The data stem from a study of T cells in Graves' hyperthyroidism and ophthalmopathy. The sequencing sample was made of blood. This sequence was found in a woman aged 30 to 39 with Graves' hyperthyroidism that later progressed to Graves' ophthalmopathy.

CDR3 loop: CSAREGNSHEQFF. CDR3 DNA sequence: TGCAGTGCTAGAGAGGGGAATAGCCATGAGCAGTTCTTC. The J gene is TRBJ2-1, the V gene TRBV20-1, with no clear D. Deletions cut 0 bases from V and 8 bases from J, with 11 bases between. The CDR3 is made up of 13 amino acids. Germline CDR1 reads DFQATT; CDR2 reads SNEGSKA (reference sequence).